This T cell receptor beta chain was retrieved from a study of blood T cell repertoires in COVID-19. Germline V gene sequence: CDR1 SGHNT, CDR2 YYREEE (reference sequence). The CDR3 consists of 17 residues. V trimming: 1 base; J trimming: 2 bases; junction bases outside the gene matches: 9. The assay was immunoSEQ multiplex PCR, and TCRdb's table has in-frame clones only and misses some. Among about 310,000 clones listed, around 90% were seen once. Material for sequencing was peripheral blood. The clonotype was recovered from a woman aged 25 to 39 with COVID-19, enrolled during active disease. The chain couples TRBV5-4 to TRBJ2-7, with TRBD2 identical over 10 bases. The CDR3 spells CASSLFSGTSATYEQYF. CDR3 coding DNA: TGTGCCAGCAGCTTGTTCTCAGGGACTAGCGCCACCTACGAGCAGTACTTC.